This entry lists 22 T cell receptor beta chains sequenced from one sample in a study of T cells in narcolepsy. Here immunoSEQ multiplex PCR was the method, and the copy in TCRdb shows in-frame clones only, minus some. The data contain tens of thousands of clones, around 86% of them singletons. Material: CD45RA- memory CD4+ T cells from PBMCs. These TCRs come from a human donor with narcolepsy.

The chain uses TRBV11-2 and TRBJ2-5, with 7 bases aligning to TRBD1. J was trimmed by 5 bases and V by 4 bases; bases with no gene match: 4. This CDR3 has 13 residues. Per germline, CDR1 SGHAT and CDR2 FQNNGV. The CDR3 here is CASSYTGAETQYF. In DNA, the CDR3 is TGTGCCAGCAGCTATACAGGGGCCGAGACCCAGTACTTC.

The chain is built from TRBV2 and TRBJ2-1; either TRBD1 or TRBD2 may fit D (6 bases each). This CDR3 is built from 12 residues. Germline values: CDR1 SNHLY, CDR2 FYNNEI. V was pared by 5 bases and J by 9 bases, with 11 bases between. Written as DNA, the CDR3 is TGTGCCAGCAGTCCCGGAGGGGGTGAGCAGTTCTTC. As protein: CASSPGGGEQFF.

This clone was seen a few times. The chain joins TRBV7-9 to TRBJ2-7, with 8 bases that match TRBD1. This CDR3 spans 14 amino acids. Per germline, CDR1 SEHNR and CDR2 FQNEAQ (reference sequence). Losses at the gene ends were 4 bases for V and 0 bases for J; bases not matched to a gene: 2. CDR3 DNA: TGTGCCAGCAGCTCGACAGGGGCCTCCTACGAGCAGTACTTC. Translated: CASSSTGASYEQYF.

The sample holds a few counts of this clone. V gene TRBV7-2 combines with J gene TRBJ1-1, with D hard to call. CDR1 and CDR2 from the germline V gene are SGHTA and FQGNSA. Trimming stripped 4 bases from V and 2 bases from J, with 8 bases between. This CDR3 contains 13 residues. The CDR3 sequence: CASSYVGNTEAFF. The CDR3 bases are TGTGCCAGCAGCTATGTAGGAAACACTGAAGCTTTCTTT.

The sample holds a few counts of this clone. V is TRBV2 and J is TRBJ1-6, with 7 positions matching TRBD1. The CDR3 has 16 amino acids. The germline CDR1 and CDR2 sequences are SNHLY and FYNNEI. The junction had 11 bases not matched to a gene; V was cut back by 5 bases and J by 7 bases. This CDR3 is CASSKTRDSGNSPLHF. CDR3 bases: TGTGCCAGCAGTAAGACCCGGGACAGCGGCAATTCACCCCTCCACTTT.

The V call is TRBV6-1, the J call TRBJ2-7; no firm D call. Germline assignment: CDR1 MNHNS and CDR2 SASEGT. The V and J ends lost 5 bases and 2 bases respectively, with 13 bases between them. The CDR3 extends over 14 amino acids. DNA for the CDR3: TGTGCCAGCAGTCGGACCCGCCAGACCTACGAGCAGTACTTC. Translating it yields CASSRTRQTYEQYF.

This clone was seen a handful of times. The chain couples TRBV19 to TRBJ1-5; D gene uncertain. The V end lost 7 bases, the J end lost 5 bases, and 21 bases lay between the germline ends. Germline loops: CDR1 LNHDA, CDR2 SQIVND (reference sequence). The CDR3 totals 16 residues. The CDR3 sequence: CASNPRGGSFYQPQHF. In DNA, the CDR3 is TGTGCCAGTAATCCCCGGGGAGGTTCATTTTATCAGCCCCAGCATTTT.

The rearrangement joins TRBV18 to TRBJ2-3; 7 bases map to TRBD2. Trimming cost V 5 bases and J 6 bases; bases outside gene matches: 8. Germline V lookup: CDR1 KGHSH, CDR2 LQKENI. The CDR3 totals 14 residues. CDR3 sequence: CASSALARRDTQYF. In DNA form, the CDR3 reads TGTGCCAGCTCAGCACTAGCGCGCCGGGATACGCAGTATTTT.

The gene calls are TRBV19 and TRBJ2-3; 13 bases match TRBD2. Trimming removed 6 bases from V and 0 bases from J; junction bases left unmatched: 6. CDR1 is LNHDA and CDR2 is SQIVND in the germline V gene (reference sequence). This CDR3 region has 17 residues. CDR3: CASSTSGGAPSTDTQYF. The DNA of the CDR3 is TGTGCCAGTAGCACTAGCGGGGGGGCCCCGAGCACAGATACGCAGTATTTT.

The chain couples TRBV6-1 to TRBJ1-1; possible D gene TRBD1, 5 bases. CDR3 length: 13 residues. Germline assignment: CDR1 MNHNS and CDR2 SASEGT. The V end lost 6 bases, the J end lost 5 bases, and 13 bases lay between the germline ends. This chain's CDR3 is CASSNYGGTEAFF. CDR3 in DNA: TGTGCCAGCAGCAACTACGGGGGAACTGAAGCTTTCTTT.

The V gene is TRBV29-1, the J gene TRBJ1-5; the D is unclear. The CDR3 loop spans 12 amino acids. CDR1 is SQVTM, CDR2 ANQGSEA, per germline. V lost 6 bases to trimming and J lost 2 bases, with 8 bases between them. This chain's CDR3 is CSVVDGNQPQHF. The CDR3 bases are TGCAGCGTGGTTGACGGCAATCAGCCCCAGCATTTT.

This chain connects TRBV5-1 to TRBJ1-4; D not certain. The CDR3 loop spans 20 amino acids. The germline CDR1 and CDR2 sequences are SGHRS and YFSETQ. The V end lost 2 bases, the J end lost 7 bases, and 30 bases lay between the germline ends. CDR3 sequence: CASSLYSRLDLGGTSEKLFF. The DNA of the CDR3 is TGCGCCAGCAGCTTATATTCCAGGTTGGATTTAGGTGGTACAAGTGAAAAACTGTTTTTT.

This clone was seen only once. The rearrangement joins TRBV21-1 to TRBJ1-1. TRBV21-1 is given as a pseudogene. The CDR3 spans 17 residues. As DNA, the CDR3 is TGTGCCAGTGGTGTTGAGGGGCGGAACCCCCAAAACTGTGAAGCTTTCTTT. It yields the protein CASGVEGRNPQNCEAFF.

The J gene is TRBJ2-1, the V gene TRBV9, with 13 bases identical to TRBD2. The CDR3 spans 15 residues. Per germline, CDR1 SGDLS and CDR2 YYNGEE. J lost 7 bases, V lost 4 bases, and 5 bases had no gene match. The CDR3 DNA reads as TGTGCCAGCAGCTCGGGACTAGCGGGATTTAATGAGCAGTTCTTC. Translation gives CASSSGLAGFNEQFF.

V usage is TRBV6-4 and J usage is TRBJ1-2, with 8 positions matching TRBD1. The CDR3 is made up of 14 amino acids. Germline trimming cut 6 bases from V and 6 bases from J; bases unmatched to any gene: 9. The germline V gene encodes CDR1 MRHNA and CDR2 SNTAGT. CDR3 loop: CASRPGGEGNGYTF. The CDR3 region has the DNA TGTGCCAGCAGGCCAGGGGGCGAAGGAAATGGCTACACCTTC.

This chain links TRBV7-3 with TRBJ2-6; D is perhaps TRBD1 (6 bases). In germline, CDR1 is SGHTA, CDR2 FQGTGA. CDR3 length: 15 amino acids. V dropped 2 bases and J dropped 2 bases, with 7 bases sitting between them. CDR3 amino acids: CASSLGGTGANVLTF. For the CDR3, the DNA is TGTGCCAGCAGCTTAGGGGGCACTGGGGCCAACGTCCTGACTTTC. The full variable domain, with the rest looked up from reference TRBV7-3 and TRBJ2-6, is GAGVSQTPSNKVTEKGKYVELRCDPISGHTALYWYRQSLGQGPEFLIYFQGTGAADDSGLPNDRFFAVRPEGSVSTLKIQRTERGDSAVYLCASSLGGTGANVLTFGAGSRLTVL.

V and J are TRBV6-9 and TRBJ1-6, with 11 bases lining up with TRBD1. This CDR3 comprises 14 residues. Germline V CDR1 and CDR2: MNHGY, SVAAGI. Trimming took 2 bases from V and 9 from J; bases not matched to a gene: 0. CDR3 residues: CASSYGQGASPLHF. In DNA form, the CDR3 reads TGTGCCAGCAGTTATGGACAGGGGGCTTCACCCCTCCACTTT.

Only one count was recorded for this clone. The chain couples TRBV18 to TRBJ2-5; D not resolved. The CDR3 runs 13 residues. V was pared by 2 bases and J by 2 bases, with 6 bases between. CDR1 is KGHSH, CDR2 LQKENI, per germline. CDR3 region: CASSPGVQETQYF. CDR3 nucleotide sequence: TGTGCCAGCTCACCAGGGGTTCAAGAGACCCAGTACTTC.

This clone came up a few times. DNA for the CDR3: TGTGCCAGCAGTCCGGGGGGACTCACAGATACGCAGTATTTT. It encodes CASSPGGLTDTQYF. This sequence joins TRBV6-5 and TRBJ2-3, with 7 nucleotides matching TRBD2. This CDR3 is 14 amino acids long. V lost 5 bases and J lost 2; bases outside the gene matches: 4. Germline V gene lookup returns CDR1 MNHEY and CDR2 SVGAGI.

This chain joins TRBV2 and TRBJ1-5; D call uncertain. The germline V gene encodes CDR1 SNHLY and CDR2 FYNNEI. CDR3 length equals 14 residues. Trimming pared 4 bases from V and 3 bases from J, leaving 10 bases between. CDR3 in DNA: TGTGCCAGCAGTGCAGCAGAATACAATCAGCCCCAGCATTTT. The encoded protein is CASSAAEYNQPQHF.

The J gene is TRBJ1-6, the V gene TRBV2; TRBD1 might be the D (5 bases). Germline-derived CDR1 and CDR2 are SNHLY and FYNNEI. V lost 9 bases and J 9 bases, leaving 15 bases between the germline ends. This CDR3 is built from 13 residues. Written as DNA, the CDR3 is TGTGCCAGTACCGGGACCCTTCGTTCACCCCTCCACTTT. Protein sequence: CASTGTLRSPLHF.

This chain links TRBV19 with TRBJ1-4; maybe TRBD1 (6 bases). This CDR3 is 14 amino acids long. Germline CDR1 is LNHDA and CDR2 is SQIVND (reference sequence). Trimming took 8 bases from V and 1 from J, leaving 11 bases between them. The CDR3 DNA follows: TGTGCCAGTCGTGAAGGGGGAACTAATGAAAAACTGTTTTTT. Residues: CASREGGTNEKLFF.